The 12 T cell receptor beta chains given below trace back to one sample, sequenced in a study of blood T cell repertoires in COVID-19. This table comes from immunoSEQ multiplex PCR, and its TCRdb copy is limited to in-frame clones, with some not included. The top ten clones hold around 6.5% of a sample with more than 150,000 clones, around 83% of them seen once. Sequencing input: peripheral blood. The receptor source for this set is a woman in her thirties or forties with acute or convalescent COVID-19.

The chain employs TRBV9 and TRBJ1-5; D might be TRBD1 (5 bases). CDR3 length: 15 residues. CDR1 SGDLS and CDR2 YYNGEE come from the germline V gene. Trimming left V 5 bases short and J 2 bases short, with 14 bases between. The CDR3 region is CASRKLGQGNQPQHF. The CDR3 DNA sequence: TGTGCCAGCAGGAAGTTGGGGCAGGGCAATCAGCCCCAGCATTTT.

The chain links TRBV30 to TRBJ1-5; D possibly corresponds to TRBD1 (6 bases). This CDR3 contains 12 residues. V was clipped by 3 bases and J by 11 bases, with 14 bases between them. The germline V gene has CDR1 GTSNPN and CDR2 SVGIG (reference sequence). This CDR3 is CAWSHRATAQHF. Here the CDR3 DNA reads TGTGCCTGGAGCCACAGGGCCACGGCCCAGCATTTT. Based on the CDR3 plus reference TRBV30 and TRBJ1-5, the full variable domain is SQTIHQWPATLVQPVGSPLSLECTVEGTSNPNLYWYRQAAGRGLQLLFYSVGIGQISSEVPQNLSASRPQDRQFILSSKKLLLSDSGFYLCAWSHRATAQHFGDGTRLSIL.

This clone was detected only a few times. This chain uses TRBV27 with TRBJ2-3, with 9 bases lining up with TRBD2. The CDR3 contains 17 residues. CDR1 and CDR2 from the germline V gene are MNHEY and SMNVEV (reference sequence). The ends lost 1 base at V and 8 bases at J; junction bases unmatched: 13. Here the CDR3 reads CASSLFPASGKRVTQYF. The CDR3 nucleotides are TGTGCCAGCAGTTTATTTCCGGCTAGCGGGAAACGTGTTACGCAGTATTTT.

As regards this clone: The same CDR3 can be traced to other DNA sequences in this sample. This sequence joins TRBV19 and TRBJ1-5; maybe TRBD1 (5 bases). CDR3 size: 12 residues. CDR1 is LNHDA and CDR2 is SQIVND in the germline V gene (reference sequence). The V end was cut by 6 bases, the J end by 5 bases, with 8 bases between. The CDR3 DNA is TGTGCCAGTAGCCTACAGGATCAGCCCCAGCATTTT. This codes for CASSLQDQPQHF.

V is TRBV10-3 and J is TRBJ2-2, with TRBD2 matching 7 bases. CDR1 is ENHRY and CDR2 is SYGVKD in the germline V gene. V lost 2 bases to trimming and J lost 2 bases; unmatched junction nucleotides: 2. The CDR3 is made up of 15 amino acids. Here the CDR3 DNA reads TGTGCCATCAGTGAGAGAGCGGGAAACACCGGGGAGCTGTTTTTT. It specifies CAISERAGNTGELFF.

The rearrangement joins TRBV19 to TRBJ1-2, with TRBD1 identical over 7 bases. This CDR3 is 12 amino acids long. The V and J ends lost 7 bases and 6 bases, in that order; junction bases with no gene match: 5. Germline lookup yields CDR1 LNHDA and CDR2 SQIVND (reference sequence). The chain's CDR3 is CASISQGNGYTF. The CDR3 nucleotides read TGTGCCAGTATCTCACAGGGGAATGGCTACACCTTC.

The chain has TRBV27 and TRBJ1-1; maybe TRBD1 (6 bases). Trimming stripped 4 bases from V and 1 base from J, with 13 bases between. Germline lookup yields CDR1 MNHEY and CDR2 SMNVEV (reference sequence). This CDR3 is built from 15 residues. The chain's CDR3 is CASSSEHRANTEAFF. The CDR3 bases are TGTGCCAGCAGTTCCGAACACAGGGCGAACACTGAAGCTTTCTTT.

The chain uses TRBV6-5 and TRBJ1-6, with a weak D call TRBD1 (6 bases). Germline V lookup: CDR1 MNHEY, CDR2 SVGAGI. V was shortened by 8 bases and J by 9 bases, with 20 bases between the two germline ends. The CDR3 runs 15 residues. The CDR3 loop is CASLPRGAQLSPLHF. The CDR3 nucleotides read TGTGCCAGCCTCCCACGGGGGGCTCAGCTTTCACCCCTCCACTTT.

CDR3 residues: CASSYATGILGYTF. The CDR3, as DNA: TGTGCCAGCAGTTACGCGACAGGGATTCTTGGCTACACCTTC. V gene TRBV6-2 or TRBV6-3 combines with J gene TRBJ1-2, with 7 bases aligning to TRBD1. After removal of 2 bases from V and 7 bases from J, the junction contained 7 bases not matched to a gene. The germline V gene encodes CDR1 MNHEY and CDR2 SVGEGT. The CDR3 is 14 residues long.

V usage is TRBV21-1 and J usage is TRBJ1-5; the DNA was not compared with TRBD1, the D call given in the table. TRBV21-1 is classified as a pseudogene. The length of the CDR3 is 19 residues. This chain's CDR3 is CASSNPRDRRQYSNQPQHF. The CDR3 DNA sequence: TGTGCCAGCAGCAACCCCCGGGACAGGAGACAATATAGCAATCAGCCCCAGCATTTT.

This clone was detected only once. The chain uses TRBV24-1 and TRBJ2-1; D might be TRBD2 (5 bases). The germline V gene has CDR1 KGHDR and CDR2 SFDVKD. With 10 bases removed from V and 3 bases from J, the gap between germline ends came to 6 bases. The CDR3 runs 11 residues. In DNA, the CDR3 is TGTGCCACGGGAGTCTACAATGAGCAGTTCTTC. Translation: CATGVYNEQFF.

The CDR3 DNA reads TGTGCCAGCAGGTTCCAGGGGGCGGATACGCAGTATTTT. Amino acid sequence: CASRFQGADTQYF. This sequence joins TRBV12-3 or TRBV12-4 and TRBJ2-3; 8 nucleotides align to TRBD1. J lost 6 bases, V lost 6 bases, and 5 bases had no gene match. The CDR3 contains 13 residues.